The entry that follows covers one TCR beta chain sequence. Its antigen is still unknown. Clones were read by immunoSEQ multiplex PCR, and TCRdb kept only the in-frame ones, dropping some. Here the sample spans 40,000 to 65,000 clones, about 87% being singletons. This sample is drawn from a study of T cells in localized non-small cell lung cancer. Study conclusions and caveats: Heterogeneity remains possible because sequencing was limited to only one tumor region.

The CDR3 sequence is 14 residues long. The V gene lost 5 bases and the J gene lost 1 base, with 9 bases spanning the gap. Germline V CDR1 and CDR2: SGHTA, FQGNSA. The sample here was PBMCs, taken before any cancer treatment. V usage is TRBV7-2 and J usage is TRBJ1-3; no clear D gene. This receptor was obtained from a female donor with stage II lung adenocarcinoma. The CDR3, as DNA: TGTGCCAGCAGCGAAAGCGTTTCTGGAAACACCATATATTTT. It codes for CASSESVSGNTIYF. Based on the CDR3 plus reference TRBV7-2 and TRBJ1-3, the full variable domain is GAGVSQSPSNKVTEKGKDVELRCDPISGHTALYWYRQSLGQGLEFLIYFQGNSAPDKSGLPSDRFSAERTGGSVSTLTIQRTQQEDSAVYLCASSESVSGNTIYFGEGSWLTVV.